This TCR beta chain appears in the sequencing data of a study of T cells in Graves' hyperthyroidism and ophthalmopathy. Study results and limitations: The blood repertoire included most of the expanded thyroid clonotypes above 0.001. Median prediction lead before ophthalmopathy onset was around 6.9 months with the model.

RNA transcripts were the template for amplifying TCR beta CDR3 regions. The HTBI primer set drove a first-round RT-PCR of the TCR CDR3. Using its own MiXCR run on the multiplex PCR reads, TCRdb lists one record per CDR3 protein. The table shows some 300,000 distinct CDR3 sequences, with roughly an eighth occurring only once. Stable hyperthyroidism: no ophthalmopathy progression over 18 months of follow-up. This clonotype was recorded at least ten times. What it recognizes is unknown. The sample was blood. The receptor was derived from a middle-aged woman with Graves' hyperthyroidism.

Written as DNA, the CDR3 is TGTGCCAGCAGCTTAACAGGGAATGGTCAGCCCCAGCATTTT. Amino acid sequence: CASSLTGNGQPQHF. The chain has TRBV7-2 and TRBJ1-5, with a weak D call TRBD1 (6 bases). The CDR3 sequence is 14 residues long. CDR1 and CDR2 (germline): SGHTA, FQGNSA. V shed 2 bases and J shed 6 bases, with 11 bases lying between them.